These T cell receptor beta chains were read from a single sample in a study of identical twins. TCRdb redid the calling of the 5' RACE reads with MiXCR, one entry per CDR3 protein. The sample holds roughly 1.6 million distinct CDR3 sequences, about 32% seen once. Sequencing input: cord blood. The receptors shown here come from a newborn girl in good health. Both conserved end residues are part of each CDR3. Each record gives: clone size, J gene, V gene, D gene, CDR3 DNA, CDR3 protein. D genes are given only for firm matches. Clone sizes are given selectively: once, few, many, or a class where the clone is expanded.

many | TRBJ2-1 | TRBV5-1 | NA | TGCGCCAGCAGCTTGGCGGGTCAGAACAATGAGCAGTTCTTC | CASSLAGQNNEQFF
NA | TRBJ1-1 | TRBV27 | TRBD1 | TGTGCCAGCAGTTTTTTGGGACAGGGGAGGACTGAAGCTTTCTTT | CASSFLGQGRTEAFF
NA | TRBJ2-3 | TRBV25-1 | NA | TGTGCCAGCAGTGAGGGGGCGGGAGAGGGAGATACGCAGTATTTT | CASSEGAGEGDTQYF
NA | TRBJ2-3 | TRBV20-1 | NA | TGCAGTGCCAGAGACACCGGCCCGCTAGGCGAGCAGTATTTT | CSARDTGPLGEQYF
NA | TRBJ1-5 | TRBV20-1 | NA | TGCAGTGCTAGAGGGGACGTCGGGGTCCAGCCCCAGCATTTT | CSARGDVGVQPQHF
many | TRBJ2-3 | TRBV28 | TRBD2 | TGTGCCAGCAGTTCGGCAGCGGGAGGCCCAGATACGCAGTATTTT | CASSSAAGGPDTQYF
NA | TRBJ2-7 | TRBV27 | NA | TGTGCCAGCAGGACCCTCTACCGGGGGCCATACAATGAGCAGTACTTC | CASRTLYRGPYNEQYF
NA | TRBJ2-7 | TRBV12-3/TRBV12-4 | NA | TGTGCCAGCAGTTTCCTATACAATGAGCAGTACTTC | CASSFLYNEQYF
NA | TRBJ1-5 | TRBV20-1 | NA | TGCAGTGCTAGAGAGCCCATGTGGGGAGGGGAAGGCAATCAGCCCCAGCATTTT | CSAREPMWGGEGNQPQHF
few | TRBJ2-1 | TRBV9 | TRBD2 | TGTGCCAGCAGCGAGAGGACTAGCGGTTACAATGAGCAGTTCTTC | CASSERTSGYNEQFF
NA | TRBJ2-1 | TRBV5-1 | NA | TGCGCCAGCGGGCGACCCTTCCATGAGCAGTTCTTC | CASGRPFHEQFF
NA | TRBJ1-2 | TRBV6-6 | TRBD1 | TGTGCCAGCAGCTGGGACAGGAACGATGGCTACACCTTC | CASSWDRNDGYTF
many | TRBJ1-2 | TRBV7-9 | TRBD1 | TGTGCCAGCAGCTTAGGACAGGGGGCCTCCTATGGCTACACCTTC | CASSLGQGASYGYTF
few | TRBJ2-7 | TRBV20-1 | NA | TGCAGTGCTAGTCCGTGGGGGGGCTCCCACGAGCAGTACTTC | CSASPWGGSHEQYF
few | TRBJ1-6 | TRBV20-1 | NA | TGCAGTTTAAGGAGGGACACCAATAATTCACCCCTCCACTTT | CSLRRDTNNSPLHF
few | TRBJ2-1 | TRBV7-6 | TRBD2 | TGTGCCAGCAGCTTACGAGGCACTAGCGGGAGCTCCTACAATGAGCAGTTCTTC | CASSLRGTSGSSYNEQFF
NA | TRBJ2-7 | TRBV27 | TRBD2 | TGTGCCAGCAGTTTATCAACCCCTGGACTAGCGGTCTACGAGCAGTACTTC | CASSLSTPGLAVYEQYF
few | TRBJ2-1 | TRBV28 | NA | TGTGCCAGCCTTCCGGGTCTCTCCTCCTACAATGAGCAGTTCTTC | CASLPGLSSYNEQFF
NA | TRBJ1-1 | TRBV20-1 | NA | TGCAGTGCCCTGCCCAGTATGAACACTGAAGCTTTCTTT | CSALPSMNTEAFF
NA | TRBJ2-1 | TRBV2 | NA | TGTGCCAGCAAAAGGAGCTCCTACAATGAGCAGTTCTTC | CASKRSSYNEQFF
NA | TRBJ2-1 | TRBV13 | NA | TGTGCCAGCAGCTCTAGGATGAGGCCCTACAATGAGCAGTTCTTC | CASSSRMRPYNEQFF
NA | TRBJ2-1 | TRBV5-6 | TRBD2 | TGTGCCAGCAGCTTGCGGGGGGGCCATGAGCAGTTCTTC | CASSLRGGHEQFF
NA | TRBJ2-3 | TRBV29-1 | TRBD2 | TGCAGCGTTGAAAGCGGGGGCTTCGTCGATACGCAGTATTTT | CSVESGGFVDTQYF
few | TRBJ2-7 | TRBV20-1 | NA | TGCAGTGCCGAGGGCCAGGGAAGCAGAACCTACGAGCAGTACTTC | CSAEGQGSRTYEQYF
few | TRBJ2-7 | TRBV6-1 | NA | TGTGCCAGCAGTGTACAAGGGAGCTCCTACAATGAGCAGTACTTC | CASSVQGSSYNEQYF
many | TRBJ1-2 | TRBV5-1 | TRBD1 | TGCGCCAGCAGACCGGGACAGGGGGACTATGGCTACACCTTC | CASRPGQGDYGYTF
few | TRBJ1-6 | TRBV4-2 | NA | TGTGCCAGCAGCCAAGCTTTTCAGGAGAGTTCACCCCTCCACTTT | CASSQAFQESSPLHF
NA | TRBJ1-4 | TRBV6-6 | NA | TGTGCCAGCAGTGCCGATCCTGTGAGAACTAATGAAAAACTGTTTTTT | CASSADPVRTNEKLFF
NA | TRBJ2-3 | TRBV5-1 | TRBD2 | TGCGCCAGCAGCTTGGTAGTAGCGGGGGGCACAGATACGCAGTATTTT | CASSLVVAGGTDTQYF
few | TRBJ2-1 | TRBV6-1 | NA | TGTGCCACCACCCACGGAATTACCCTTACTCGGGTTGAGCAGTTCTTC | CATTHGITLTRVEQFF
NA | TRBJ2-3 | TRBV10-3 | NA | TGTGCCATCGCGGGTTCTAGCACAGATACGCAGTATTTT | CAIAGSSTDTQYF
NA | TRBJ2-5 | TRBV7-9 | NA | TGTGCCAGCGGGGGGCTTAATAGGCAAGAGACCCAGTACTTC | CASGGLNRQETQYF
NA | TRBJ2-2 | TRBV20-1 | TRBD2 | TGCAGTGTTACGGGACTAGCGGGACACGGGGAGCTGTTTTTT | CSVTGLAGHGELFF
NA | TRBJ2-1 | TRBV20-1 | TRBD2 | TGCAGTGCTAGACCAGCGGGAGTTACCTACAATGAGCAGTTCTTC | CSARPAGVTYNEQFF
few | TRBJ2-1 | TRBV20-1 | TRBD2 | TGCAGTGCAGGAGCGGGAGTACGGAATGAGCAGTTCTTC | CSAGAGVRNEQFF
few | TRBJ2-1 | TRBV12-3/TRBV12-4 | TRBD1 | TGTGCCAGCAGCGGGAACCGGGACAGGGGGAATAAATCCTACAATGAGCAGTTCTTC | CASSGNRDRGNKSYNEQFF
few | TRBJ2-7 | TRBV27 | NA | TGTGCCAGCAGTTCCTCGGGACTCTACGAGCAGTACTTC | CASSSSGLYEQYF